The following is a T cell receptor (beta chain) sequence with its context. Its specificity is unknown. This sample stems from a study of cytomegalovirus exposure and HLA in healthy donors. General study results and limits: Later on, an analysis found that several of the most significant clusters appeared to be linked to common viral pathogens, which included parvovirus B19. TCR beta chain V- and J-gene trimming was linked, in a later analysis, to a missense variant in DCLRE1C.

60 Vbeta and 13 Jbeta primers were used in PCR. Measured with immunoSEQ multiplex PCR; TCRdb has only the in-frame clones, and not every one. The sample contains 100,000 to 150,000 clones, 75% to 85% of which appear only once. Germline CDR1 reads SGDLS; CDR2 reads YYNGEE. This CDR3 region has 17 residues. J gave up 0 bases and V 0 bases, and 5 bases lay outside the gene matches. The sequenced sample was PBMCs. The sequence came from a man aged 30-40 years in good health and CMV-seropositive. The V call is TRBV9, the J call TRBJ2-2; 7 nucleotides line up with TRBD1. CDR3 in amino acids: CASSVGPGGTNTGELFF. For the CDR3, the DNA is TGTGCCAGCAGCGTAGGGCCAGGGGGAACGAACACCGGGGAGCTGTTTTTT.